These 12 T cell receptor beta chains share one sample of origin, sequenced in a study of blood T cell repertoires in COVID-19. Clones were sequenced by immunoSEQ multiplex PCR, and TCRdb holds only the in-frame ones, with some missing. The profile covers 5,800 or so clones, with roughly 80% appearing a single time and around 15% taken by the ten largest. The sequenced sample was peripheral blood. The receptors derive from a man in his 60s with acute or convalescent COVID-19.

This chain uses TRBV15 with TRBJ2-4; D may be TRBD2 (6 bases). V lost 0 bases, J lost 7 bases, and 13 bases lay in between. The length of the CDR3 is 15 residues. CDR1 is LNHNV, CDR2 YYDKDF, per germline (reference sequence). The CDR3 sequence: CATSRDGWDSNIQYF. CDR3 nucleotides: TGTGCCACCAGCAGAGATGGGTGGGACTCCAACATTCAGTACTTC.

The chain employs TRBV6-1 and TRBJ2-7; 10 bases agree with TRBD1. The CDR3 sequence is 16 residues long. V lost 1 base and J lost 4; bases outside the gene matches: 7. CDR1 MNHNS and CDR2 SASEGT come from the germline V gene. The CDR3 here is CASSEGWTGGGYEQYF. CDR3 DNA sequence: TGTGCCAGCAGTGAAGGGTGGACAGGGGGAGGGTACGAGCAGTACTTC.

The chain has TRBV3-1 (or the pseudogene TRBV3-2) and TRBJ2-1; no definite D call. Trimming took 2 bases from V and 8 from J, leaving 19 bases between them. The CDR3 is 16 amino acids. Germline V gene lookup returns CDR1 LGHDT and CDR2 YNNKEL (reference sequence). The chain's CDR3 is CASSQLAPPSVDEQFF. Here the CDR3 DNA reads TGTGCCAGCAGCCAATTAGCACCCCCCAGCGTGGATGAGCAGTTCTTC.

This clone came up a few times. The chain uses TRBV16 and TRBJ2-2, with D possibly being TRBD2 (5 bases). This CDR3 has 15 amino acids. V was trimmed by 7 bases and J by 6 bases, leaving 18 bases between them. The germline gives CDR1 KGHSY, CDR2 FQNENV. The CDR3 sequence: CASTTGIPRPGELFF. The CDR3 nucleotides are TGTGCCAGCACAACGGGGATTCCTCGACCCGGGGAGCTGTTTTTT.

This chain connects TRBV28 to TRBJ1-1, with D perhaps TRBD1 (5 bases). CDR3 length: 12 amino acids. Germline V lookup: CDR1 MDHEN, CDR2 SYDVKM. Trimming took off 8 bases at V and 4 bases at J, with 11 bases between the two ends. Here the CDR3 reads CASGASGTEAFF. DNA for the CDR3: TGTGCCAGCGGGGCGAGTGGCACTGAAGCTTTCTTT.

The chain carries TRBV9 and TRBJ2-7, with TRBD1 matching 10 bases. J gave up 4 bases and V 6 bases, and 13 bases lay outside the gene matches. Germline assignment: CDR1 SGDLS and CDR2 YYNGEE. CDR3 size: 16 residues. The CDR3, as DNA: TGTGCCAGCACCCGCGGGGGACAGGGGAGTAGTTACGAGCAGTACTTC. Amino acid sequence: CASTRGGQGSSYEQYF.

The rearrangement joins TRBV30 to TRBJ1-3; 8 bases agree with TRBD1. J lost 8 bases, V lost 2 bases, and 5 bases had no gene match. Looked up from germline, CDR1 is GTSNPN and CDR2 is SVGIG (reference sequence). This CDR3 contains 13 residues. The CDR3 bases are TGTGCCTGGAGTATCAGGGGGCAACACACCATATATTTT. It encodes CAWSIRGQHTIYF.

This chain uses TRBV7-9 with TRBJ2-1; TRBD2 matches 7 bases. Germline V gene sequence: CDR1 SEHNR, CDR2 FQNEAQ (reference sequence). The CDR3 is made up of 15 amino acids. V shed 3 bases and J 7 bases; nucleotides not matched to a gene: 9. The CDR3 spells CASSLAGAGGNEQFF. In DNA form, the CDR3 reads TGTGCCAGCAGCTTGGCGGGAGCCGGGGGGAATGAGCAGTTCTTC.

The chain joins TRBV18 to TRBJ2-2; D might be TRBD2 (5 bases). The germline V gene encodes CDR1 KGHSH and CDR2 LQKENI. Trimming shortened V by 6 bases and J by 4 bases, and 9 bases separated the two germline ends. The length of the CDR3 is 13 residues. The CDR3: CASSERLTGELFF. The CDR3 nucleotides are TGTGCCAGCTCCGAGCGGCTCACCGGGGAGCTGTTTTTT.

The V gene is TRBV19, the J gene TRBJ1-3; D uncertain. The CDR3 is 14 residues long. V lost 1 base and J lost 4, with 8 bases in between. Germline V gene data show CDR1 as LNHDA and CDR2 as SQIVND (reference sequence). The DNA of the CDR3 is TGTGCCAGTAGTATAGCGGCAGGCGGAAACACCATATATTTT. Translated, it gives CASSIAAGGNTIYF.

This chain connects TRBV6-2 or TRBV6-3 to TRBJ2-7; D gene uncertain. Between the trimmed V and J ends, which lost 6 bases and 2 bases, there was a span of 11 bases. Germline CDR1 is MNHEY and CDR2 is SVGEGT. The CDR3 covers 13 residues. DNA for the CDR3: TGTGCCAGCAGCCCTACAGTCCCCTACGAGCAGTACTTC. Protein sequence: CASSPTVPYEQYF.

This chain joins TRBV9 and TRBJ2-3; 8 nucleotides align to TRBD2. The junction had 10 bases not matched to a gene; V was cut back by 5 bases and J by 5 bases. The V gene's germline CDR1 is SGDLS and CDR2 YYNGEE. The CDR3 runs 15 residues. The DNA for the CDR3 is TGTGCCAGCAGTACTATCGGGAGGGTAGGAGATACGCAGTATTTT. This codes for CASSTIGRVGDTQYF. The full variable domain, completed using reference TRBV9 and TRBJ2-3, is DSGVTQTPKHLITATGQRVTLRCSPRSGDLSVYWYQQSLDQGLQFLIQYYNGEERAKGNILERFSAQQFPDLHSELNLSSLELGDSALYFCASSTIGRVGDTQYFGPGTRLTVL.